The rows below give T cell receptor beta chains drawn from one sample of a study of CD8 T cells in ankylosing spondylitis. TCRdb used MiXCR to reprocess the 5' RACE reads, holding one entry per CDR3 protein. The sample includes 800,000 to 900,000 distinct CDR3 sequences, about 12% seen only once; the top ten take 0.51%. The sample taken for sequencing was blood, either unsorted or a sorted T cell fraction (not recorded which). Receptor source: a male donor with ankylosing spondylitis. Both conserved end residues are part of each CDR3. A D gene is named only where the DNA matches it firmly. Not all rows give a size; the values are once, few, many and, for expanded clones, a class.

.	.	TRBV6-2/TRBV6-3	TRBJ2-7	CASSYPGRPSAYEQYF	TGTGCCAGCAGTTACCCTGGGCGGCCCAGTGCCTACGAGCAGTACTTC
TRBD1	few	TRBV7-2	TRBJ1-2	CASSLGGAGGAYGYTF	TGTGCCAGCAGCCTTGGAGGGGCAGGGGGCGCCTATGGCTACACCTTC
.	many	TRBV12-3/TRBV12-4	TRBJ1-2	CASSEFIRENYGYTF	TGTGCCAGCAGTGAGTTTATACGGGAAAACTATGGCTACACCTTC
.	few	TRBV5-6	TRBJ2-5	CASSLSPGGQTQYF	TGTGCCAGCAGCTTGTCCCCCGGGGGACAGACCCAGTACTTC
.	.	TRBV5-1	TRBJ2-2	CASSLEPSNTGELFF	TGCGCCAGCAGCTTGGAACCGTCGAACACCGGGGAGCTGTTTTTT
.	few	TRBV12-3/TRBV12-4	TRBJ1-1	CASSPKPGKALNTEAFF	TGTGCCAGCAGTCCTAAGCCTGGAAAGGCCTTGAACACTGAAGCTTTCTTT
TRBD2	.	TRBV5-1	TRBJ2-1	CASSLAGGPEDEQFF	TGCGCCAGCAGCTTGGCGGGAGGGCCCGAAGATGAGCAGTTCTTC
.	.	TRBV7-9	TRBJ1-2	CASSLDTEGYGYTF	TGTGCCAGCAGCTTGGATACAGAGGGCTATGGCTACACCTTC
.	.	TRBV5-6	TRBJ1-3	CASSLGSRNTIYF	TGTGCCAGCAGCTTAGGAAGTCGAAACACCATATATTTT
.	few	TRBV20-1	TRBJ2-3	CSARDRLGLDTQYF	TGCAGTGCTAGGGACCGACTTGGGTTGGATACGCAGTATTTT
TRBD1	.	TRBV4-2	TRBJ1-5	CASSSGGQGGLNQPQHF	TGTGCCAGCAGCTCCGGAGGACAGGGAGGCCTGAATCAGCCCCAGCATTTT
TRBD2	few	TRBV7-7	TRBJ2-2	CASSLLAGVIGELFF	TGTGCTAGCAGCTTACTAGCGGGAGTAATCGGGGAGCTGTTTTTT
TRBD1	.	TRBV4-3	TRBJ1-4	CASGAGTGREKLFF	TGCGCCAGCGGCGCCGGGACAGGGCGTGAAAAACTGTTTTTT
.	.	TRBV5-1	TRBJ2-6	CASSFQGSLSGANVLTF	TGCGCCAGCAGCTTTCAGGGGTCCTTAAGCGGGGCCAACGTCCTGACTTTC
TRBD1	few	TRBV4-3	TRBJ1-6	CASSQEDREGRPLHF	TGCGCCAGCAGCCAAGAGGACAGGGAGGGTAGGCCCCTCCACTTT
.	few	TRBV5-1	TRBJ1-2	CASRVQWDVTSLYGYTF	TGCGCCAGCAGGGTTCAATGGGACGTTACCTCTCTCTATGGCTACACCTTC
.	few	TRBV18	TRBJ2-1	CASSPPLAKGDSSYNEQFF	TGTGCCAGCTCACCACCGCTAGCGAAGGGGGATAGCTCCTACAATGAGCAGTTCTTC
TRBD2	few	TRBV5-1	TRBJ2-3	CASSWLAGSSTDTQYF	TGCGCCAGCAGCTGGCTAGCGGGATCTAGCACAGATACGCAGTATTTT
.	many	TRBV28	TRBJ2-3	CASNPAGPTDTQYF	TGTGCCAGCAACCCGGCGGGACCCACAGATACGCAGTATTTT
.	.	TRBV18	TRBJ1-2	CASSPRSIEGYTF	TGTGCCAGCTCACCACGGAGTATCGAGGGCTACACCTTC
.	.	TRBV20-1	TRBJ2-7	CSAKKWLSDYEQYF	TGCAGTGCTAAAAAGTGGTTGTCGGACTACGAGCAGTACTTC
TRBD2	.	TRBV13	TRBJ2-7	CASSLARSERGAAYEQYF	TGTGCCAGCAGCTTAGCCCGCAGTGAGCGGGGGGCCGCCTACGAGCAGTACTTC
.	.	TRBV20-1	TRBJ2-7	CSARDREYSWEQYF	TGCAGTGCTAGAGATCGAGAATATTCCTGGGAGCAGTACTTC
.	.	TRBV20-1	TRBJ2-3	CSASFQRTSTDTQYF	TGCAGTGCTTCATTCCAGCGGACGAGCACAGATACGCAGTATTTT
.	few	TRBV6-5	TRBJ2-3	CASSYQTQYDTQYF	TGTGCCAGCAGTTACCAAACTCAATACGATACGCAGTATTTT
.	.	TRBV11-2	TRBJ1-1	CASSPAWGDTEAFF	TGTGCCAGCAGCCCCGCTTGGGGCGACACTGAAGCTTTCTTT
.	many	TRBV10-3	TRBJ2-1	CAISSTVSSYNEQFF	TGTGCCATCAGCTCGACAGTGAGCTCCTACAATGAGCAGTTCTTC
TRBD1	.	TRBV10-2	TRBJ1-4	CASRPQGTNEKLFF	TGCGCCAGCAGGCCACAGGGGACTAATGAAAAACTGTTTTTT
.	few	TRBV5-4	TRBJ2-5	CASSFRTETQYF	TGTGCCAGCAGCTTTCGGACAGAGACCCAGTACTTC
.	.	TRBV27	TRBJ1-2	CASSRWEGETLGGYTF	TGTGCCAGCAGCCGTTGGGAGGGGGAGACGTTGGGTGGCTACACCTTC
.	.	TRBV20-1	TRBJ1-5	CSATRGWGPGGNQPQHF	TGCAGTGCTACCCGGGGGTGGGGACCTGGAGGCAATCAGCCCCAGCATTTT
.	.	TRBV18	TRBJ1-1	CASSPMTRGSTEAFF	TGTGCCAGCTCACCAATGACGAGGGGGTCCACTGAAGCTTTCTTT
.	.	TRBV12-3/TRBV12-4	TRBJ2-5	CASSLRARGKTQYF	TGTGCCAGCAGTTTAAGGGCCCGGGGGAAGACCCAGTACTTC
.	few	TRBV29-1	TRBJ2-3	CSSRPILIDTQYF	TGCAGCTCACGCCCCATTTTAATAGATACGCAGTATTTT
.	.	TRBV7-6	TRBJ2-5	CASSLMSARGETQYF	TGTGCCAGCAGCTTAATGTCGGCTAGGGGAGAGACCCAGTACTTC
.	few	TRBV4-2	TRBJ1-1	CASSPLGGTGDVTEAFF	TGTGCCAGCAGCCCTCTTGGCGGAACGGGAGACGTAACTGAAGCTTTCTTT
TRBD1	many	TRBV20-1	TRBJ2-7	CSAPGQGWEQYF	TGCAGTGCCCCCGGACAGGGCTGGGAGCAGTACTTC
TRBD1	many	TRBV7-2	TRBJ1-2	CASSLDRTGTYGYTF	TGTGCCAGCAGCTTAGATAGGACAGGGACCTATGGCTACACCTTC
.	.	TRBV12-3/TRBV12-4	TRBJ2-1	CASSLMGRMNEQFF	TGTGCCAGCAGTTTAATGGGCAGGATGAATGAGCAGTTCTTC
.	.	TRBV7-2	TRBJ2-5	CASSSDGHREETQYF	TGTGCCAGCAGCTCAGACGGTCACAGAGAAGAGACCCAGTACTTC
TRBD2	.	TRBV5-1	TRBJ2-1	CASRLAGVFGEQFF	TGCGCCAGCAGACTAGCGGGAGTTTTCGGCGAGCAGTTCTTC
.	few	TRBV29-1	TRBJ2-7	CSVTPSSSYEQYF	TGCAGCGTTACCCCCAGTAGCTCCTACGAGCAGTACTTC
.	.	TRBV5-1	TRBJ2-2	CASSLLGTPNTGELFF	TGCGCCAGCAGCTTACTCGGGACCCCGAACACCGGGGAGCTGTTTTTT